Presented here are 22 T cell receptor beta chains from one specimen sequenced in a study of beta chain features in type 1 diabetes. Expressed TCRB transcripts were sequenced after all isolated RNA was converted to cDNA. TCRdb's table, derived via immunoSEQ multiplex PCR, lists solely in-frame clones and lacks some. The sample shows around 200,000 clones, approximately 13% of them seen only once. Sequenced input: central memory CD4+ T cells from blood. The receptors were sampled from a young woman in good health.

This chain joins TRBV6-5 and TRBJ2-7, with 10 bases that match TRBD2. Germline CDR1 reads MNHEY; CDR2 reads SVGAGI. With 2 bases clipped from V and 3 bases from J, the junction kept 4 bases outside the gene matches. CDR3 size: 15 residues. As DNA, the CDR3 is TGTGCCAGCAGTTACCCCGGACTAGCGGTCTACGAGCAGTACTTC. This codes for CASSYPGLAVYEQYF.

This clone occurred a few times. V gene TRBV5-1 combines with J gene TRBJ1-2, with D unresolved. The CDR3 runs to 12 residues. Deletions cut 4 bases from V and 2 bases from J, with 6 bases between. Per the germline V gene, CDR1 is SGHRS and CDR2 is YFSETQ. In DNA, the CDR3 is TGCGCCAGCAGCGGAGCCAACTATGGCTACACCTTC. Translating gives CASSGANYGYTF.

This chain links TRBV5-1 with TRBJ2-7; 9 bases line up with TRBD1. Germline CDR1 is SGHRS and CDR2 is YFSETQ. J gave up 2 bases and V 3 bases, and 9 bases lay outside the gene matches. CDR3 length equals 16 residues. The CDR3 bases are TGCGCCAGCAGCTCATCCGGGACAGGGTTCACCTACGAGCAGTACTTC. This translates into CASSSSGTGFTYEQYF.

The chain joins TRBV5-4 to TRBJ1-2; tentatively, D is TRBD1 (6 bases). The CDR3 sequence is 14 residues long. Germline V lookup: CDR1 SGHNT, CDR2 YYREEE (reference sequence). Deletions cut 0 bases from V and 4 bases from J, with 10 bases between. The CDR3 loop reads CASSLGTEPYGYTF. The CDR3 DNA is TGTGCCAGCAGCTTGGGGACAGAGCCCTATGGCTACACCTTC.

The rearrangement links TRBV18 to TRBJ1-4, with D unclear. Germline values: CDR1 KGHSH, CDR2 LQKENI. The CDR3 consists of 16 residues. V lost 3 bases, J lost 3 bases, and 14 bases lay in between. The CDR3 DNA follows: TGTGCCAGCTCACCTAACCTAGTGGGTGCTAATGAAAAACTGTTTTTT. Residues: CASSPNLVGANEKLFF. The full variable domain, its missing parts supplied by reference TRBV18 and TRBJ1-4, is NAGVMQNPRHLVRRRGQEARLRCSPMKGHSHVYWYRQLPEEGLKFMVYLQKENIIDESGMPKERFSAEFPKEGPSILRIQQVVRGDSAAYFCASSPNLVGANEKLFFGSGTQLSVL.

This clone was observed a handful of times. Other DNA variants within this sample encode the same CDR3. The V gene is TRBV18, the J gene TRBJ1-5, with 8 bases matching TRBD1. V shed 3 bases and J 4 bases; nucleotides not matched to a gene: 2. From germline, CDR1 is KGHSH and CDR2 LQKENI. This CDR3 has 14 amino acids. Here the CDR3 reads CASSPGQGNQPQHF. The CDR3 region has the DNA TGTGCCAGCTCACCCGGACAGGGTAATCAGCCCCAGCATTTT.

CDR3 coding DNA: TGCAGCATACGGACAGTCATGAACACTGAAGCTTTCTTT. Protein sequence: CSIRTVMNTEAFF. The chain joins TRBV29-1 to TRBJ1-1; possibly TRBD1 for D (6 bases). Germline V gene sequence: CDR1 SQVTM, CDR2 ANQGSEA. The length of the CDR3 is 13 residues. V lost 8 bases and J 0 bases, leaving 13 bases between the germline ends.

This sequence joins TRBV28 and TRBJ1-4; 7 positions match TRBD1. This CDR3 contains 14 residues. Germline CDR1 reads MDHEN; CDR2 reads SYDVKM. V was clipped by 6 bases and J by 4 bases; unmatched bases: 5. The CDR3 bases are TGTGCCAGCAGCGGACAGGACCTTAATGAAAAACTGTTTTTT. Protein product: CASSGQDLNEKLFF.

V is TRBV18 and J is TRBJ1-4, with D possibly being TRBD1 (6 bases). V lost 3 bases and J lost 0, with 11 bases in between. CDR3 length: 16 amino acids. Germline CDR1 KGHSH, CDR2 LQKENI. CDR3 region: CASSPTDSATNEKLFF. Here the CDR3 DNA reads TGTGCCAGCTCACCGACGGACAGTGCAACTAATGAAAAACTGTTTTTT.

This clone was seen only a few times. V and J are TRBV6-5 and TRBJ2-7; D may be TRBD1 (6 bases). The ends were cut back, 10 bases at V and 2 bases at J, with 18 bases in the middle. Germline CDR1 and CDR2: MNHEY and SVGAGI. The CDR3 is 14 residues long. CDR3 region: CATRKGERTYEQYF. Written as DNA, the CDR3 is TGTGCCACCAGGAAGGGGGAGCGGACCTACGAGCAGTACTTC.

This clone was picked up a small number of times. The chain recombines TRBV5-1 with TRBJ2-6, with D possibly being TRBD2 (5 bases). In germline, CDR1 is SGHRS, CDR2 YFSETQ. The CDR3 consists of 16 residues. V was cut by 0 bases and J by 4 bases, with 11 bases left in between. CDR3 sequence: CASSLAGETGANVLTF. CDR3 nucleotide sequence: TGCGCCAGCAGCTTGGCCGGGGAGACCGGGGCCAACGTCCTGACTTTC.

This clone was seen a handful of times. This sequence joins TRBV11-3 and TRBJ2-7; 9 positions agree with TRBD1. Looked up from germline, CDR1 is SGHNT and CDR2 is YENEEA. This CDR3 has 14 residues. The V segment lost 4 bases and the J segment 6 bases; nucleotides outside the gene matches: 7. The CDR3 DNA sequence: TGTGCCAGCAGCTCCGGGACAGGGAGGGTCGAGCAGTACTTC. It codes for CASSSGTGRVEQYF.

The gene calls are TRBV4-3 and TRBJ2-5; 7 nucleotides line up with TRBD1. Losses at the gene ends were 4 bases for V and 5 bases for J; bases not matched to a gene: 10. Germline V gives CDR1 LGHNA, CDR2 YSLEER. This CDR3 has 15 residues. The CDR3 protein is CASSPSRQGRETQYF. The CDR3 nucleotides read TGCGCCAGCAGCCCCTCGAGACAGGGCAGGGAGACCCAGTACTTC.

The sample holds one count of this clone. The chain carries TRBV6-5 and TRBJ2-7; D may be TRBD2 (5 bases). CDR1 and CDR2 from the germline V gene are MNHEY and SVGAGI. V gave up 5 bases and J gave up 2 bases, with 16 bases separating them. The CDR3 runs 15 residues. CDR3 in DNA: TGTGCCAGCAGTACCCGGAGGATTCTCACCTACGAGCAGTACTTC. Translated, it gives CASSTRRILTYEQYF.

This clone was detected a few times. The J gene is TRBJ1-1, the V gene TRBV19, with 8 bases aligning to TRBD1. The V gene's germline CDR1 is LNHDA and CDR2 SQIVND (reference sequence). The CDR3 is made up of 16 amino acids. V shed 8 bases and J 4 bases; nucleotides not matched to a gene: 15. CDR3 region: CASYRQGNWRGTEAFF. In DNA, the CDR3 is TGTGCCAGTTACCGACAGGGGAATTGGAGGGGCACTGAAGCTTTCTTT.

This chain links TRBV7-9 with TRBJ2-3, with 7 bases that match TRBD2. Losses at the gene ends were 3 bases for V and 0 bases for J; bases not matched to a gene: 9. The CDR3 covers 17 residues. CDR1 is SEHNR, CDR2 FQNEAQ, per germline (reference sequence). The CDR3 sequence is CASSLVSGVTSTDTQYF. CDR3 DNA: TGTGCCAGCAGCTTGGTCAGCGGGGTTACTAGCACAGATACGCAGTATTTT.

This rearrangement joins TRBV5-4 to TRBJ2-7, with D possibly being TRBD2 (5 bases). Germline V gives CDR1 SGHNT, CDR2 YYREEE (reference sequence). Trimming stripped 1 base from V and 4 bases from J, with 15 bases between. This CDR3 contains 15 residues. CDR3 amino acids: CASSLNGVLGYEQYF. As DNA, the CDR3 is TGTGCCAGCAGCTTGAACGGGGTTTTGGGATACGAGCAGTACTTC.

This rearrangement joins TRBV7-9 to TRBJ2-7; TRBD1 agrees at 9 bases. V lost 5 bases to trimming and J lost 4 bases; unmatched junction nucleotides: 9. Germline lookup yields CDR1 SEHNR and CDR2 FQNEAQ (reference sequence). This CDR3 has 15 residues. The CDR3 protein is CASSGGTGQGYEQYF. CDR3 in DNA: TGTGCCAGCAGCGGGGGGACAGGGCAAGGATACGAGCAGTACTTC.

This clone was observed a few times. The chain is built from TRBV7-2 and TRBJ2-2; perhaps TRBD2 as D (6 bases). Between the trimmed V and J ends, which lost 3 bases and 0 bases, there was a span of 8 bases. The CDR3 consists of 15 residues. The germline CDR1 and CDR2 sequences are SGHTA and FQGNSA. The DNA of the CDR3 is TGTGCCAGCAGCTTCGGGAGTACGAACACCGGGGAGCTGTTTTTT. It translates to CASSFGSTNTGELFF.

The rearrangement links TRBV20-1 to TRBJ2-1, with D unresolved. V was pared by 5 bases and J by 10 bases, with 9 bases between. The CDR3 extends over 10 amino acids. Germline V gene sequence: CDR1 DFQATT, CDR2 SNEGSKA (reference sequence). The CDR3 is CSAAPREQFF. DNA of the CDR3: TGCAGTGCTGCCCCGCGGGAGCAGTTCTTC.

The CDR3 bases are TGCGCCAGCAGCTTTCAGGGGCCGACCGAAGCTTTCTTT. Its protein product is CASSFQGPTEAFF. This rearrangement joins TRBV5-1 to TRBJ1-1, with D perhaps TRBD1 (6 bases). CDR3 size: 13 residues. Germline assignment: CDR1 SGHRS and CDR2 YFSETQ. The V end was cut by 2 bases, the J end by 8 bases, with 13 bases between.

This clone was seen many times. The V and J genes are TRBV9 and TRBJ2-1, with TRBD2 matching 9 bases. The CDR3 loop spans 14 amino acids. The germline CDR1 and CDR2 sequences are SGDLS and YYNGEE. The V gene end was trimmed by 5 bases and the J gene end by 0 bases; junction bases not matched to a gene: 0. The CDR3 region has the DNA TGTGCCAGCAGTAGCGGGAGCTCCTACAATGAGCAGTTCTTC. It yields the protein CASSSGSSYNEQFF.